One sample yielded the 27 T cell receptor beta chains listed below, sequenced in a study of blood T cells in healthy people across ages. Then a second PCR, running about 6 to 12 cycles, was carried out with a sample-barcoded 5' primer and a J-beta primer mix. TCRdb analysed the 5' RACE reads with MiXCR anew, one entry per CDR3 protein. This sample has more than 900,000 distinct CDR3 sequences, with around 25% found just once. These same data were also listed under a study on T cells of mothers and their children.

Source material: blood. These receptors all come from a girl aged 2 to 10 in good health.

This clonotype was seen a handful of times. This chain connects TRBV15 to TRBJ1-5; 7 bases match TRBD1. Germline V lookup: CDR1 LNHNV, CDR2 YYDKDF (reference sequence). Trimming at V came to 0 bases and at J to 6 bases, leaving 5 bases not matched to a gene. There are 15 residues in the CDR3. The CDR3 protein is CATSRDRGAGQPQHF. In DNA, the CDR3 is TGTGCCACCAGCAGAGACAGGGGGGCCGGTCAGCCCCAGCATTTT. The whole variable domain, filled in from reference TRBV15 and TRBJ1-5, reads DAMVIQNPRYQVTQFGKPVTLSCSQTLNHNVMYWYQQKSSQAPKLLFHYYDKDFNNEADTPDNFQSRRPNTSFCFLDIRSPGLGDTAMYLCATSRDRGAGQPQHFGDGTRLSIL.

The chain is built from TRBV24-1 and TRBJ2-3; TRBD2 aligns across 9 bases. The CDR3 has 14 amino acids. V was pared by 10 bases and J by 6 bases, with 10 bases of the junction left unmatched. Germline loops: CDR1 KGHDR, CDR2 SFDVKD. CDR3 region: CATNEAGGPDTQYF. Written as DNA, the CDR3 is TGTGCCACAAACGAGGCGGGAGGGCCGGATACGCAGTATTTT.

The V and J genes are TRBV10-3 and TRBJ1-6; a possible D gene is TRBD1 (5 bases). V was clipped by 2 bases and J by 8 bases, with 7 bases between them. CDR3 size: 13 residues. Germline assignment: CDR1 ENHRY and CDR2 SYGVKD. The chain's CDR3 is CAISEDSYSPLHF. As DNA, the CDR3 is TGTGCCATCAGTGAGGACAGCTATTCACCCCTCCACTTT.

The genes are TRBV14 and TRBJ2-7, with TRBD2 matching over 11 bases. The CDR3 is 17 amino acids. Germline CDR1 reads SGHDN; CDR2 reads FVKESK. J was trimmed by 2 bases and V by 1 base; bases with no gene match: 7. CDR3 coding DNA: TGTGCCAGCAGCCAAGTTCCTAGCGGGGGGCTTGCCTACGAGCAGTACTTC. This codes for CASSQVPSGGLAYEQYF.

The rearrangement joins TRBV29-1 to TRBJ2-4; a weak D match, TRBD2 (5 bases). CDR3 length: 18 amino acids. The ends were cut back, 4 bases at V and 1 base at J, with 23 bases in the middle. CDR1 and CDR2 (germline): SQVTM, ANQGSEA. Written as DNA, the CDR3 is TGCAGCGTTGCAAGAGGGCCCGAGGAAATCGGGGCCAAAAACATTCAGTACTTC. It specifies CSVARGPEEIGAKNIQYF.

This chain connects TRBV6-4 to TRBJ2-5; no clear D. The J call may be mistaken, given a closer DNA end match to TRBJ2-7. The CDR3 has 12 residues. Germline loops: CDR1 MRHNA, CDR2 SNTAGT. The CDR3 region has the DNA TGTGCCAGCTTGCGGCAGGACTACGAGCAGTACTTC. This encodes CASLRQDYEQYF.

CDR3 region: CASSLSRTSTNEKLFF. The CDR3 coding sequence is TGTGCCAGCAGTTTATCAAGGACTTCAACTAATGAAAAACTGTTTTTT. This rearrangement joins TRBV12-3 or TRBV12-4 to TRBJ1-4, with D uncertain. The CDR3 sequence is 16 residues long. V was shortened by 2 bases and J by 0 bases, with 10 bases between the two germline ends.

For this clonotype: Its ends do not fully match the called genes, so a read error is possible. V and J are TRBV13 and TRBJ2-3, with D possibly called TRBD1 or TRBD2 (6 bases each). Germline V CDR1 and CDR2: PRHDT, FYEKMQ (reference sequence). This CDR3 region has 16 residues. CDR3 protein: CASSFGRGESTDTQYF. In DNA form, the CDR3 reads TGTGCCAGCAGCTTTGGAAGGGGGGAGAGCACGGATACGCAGTATTTT.

CDR3 bases: TGTGCCAGCAGTGAATATTTTACGGGAGGTGAAGCTTTCTTT. Its protein is CASSEYFTGGEAFF. The chain links TRBV25-1 to TRBJ1-1; no definite D call. The V and J ends lost 0 bases and 7 bases respectively, with 12 bases between them. CDR3 length: 14 residues. Germline loops: CDR1 MGHDK, CDR2 SYGVNS.

This chain joins TRBV7-9 and TRBJ1-2, with 8 bases aligning to TRBD1. V dropped 2 bases and J dropped 6; count of bases not matched to a gene: 2. The CDR3 has 13 residues. The V gene's germline CDR1 is SEHNR and CDR2 FQNEAQ (reference sequence). In DNA, the CDR3 is TGTGCCAGCAGCTTATTACAGGGGGATGGCTACACCTTC. Translation gives CASSLLQGDGYTF. Full variable domain (remainder filled in from reference TRBV7-9 and TRBJ1-2): DTGVSQNPRHKITKRGQNVTFRCDPISEHNRLYWYRQTLGQGPEFLTYFQNEAQLEKSRLLSDRFSAERPKGSFSTLEIQRTEQGDSAMYLCASSLLQGDGYTFGSGTRLTVV.

V gene TRBV7-9 combines with J gene TRBJ1-2, with D possibly being TRBD1 (6 bases). Germline CDR1 reads SEHNR; CDR2 reads FQNEAQ (reference sequence). Trimming pared 3 bases from V and 5 bases from J, leaving 10 bases between. The CDR3 loop spans 13 amino acids. As DNA, the CDR3 is TGTGCCAGCAGCTTTGAAGGGGGGTATGGCTACACCTTC. It is translated as CASSFEGGYGYTF.

This rearrangement joins TRBV6-1 to TRBJ1-2, with a possible D match to TRBD1 (5 bases). V was cut by 6 bases and J by 1 base, with 30 bases left in between. Germline CDR1 and CDR2: MNHNS and SASEGT. The CDR3 has 20 amino acids. Here the CDR3 DNA reads TGTGCCAGCAGAGCACCGGGACGGAGAGGGACCATGGGAAATAACTATGGCTACACCTTC. It translates to CASRAPGRRGTMGNNYGYTF.

This clonotype was seen only a few times. V usage is TRBV20-1 and J usage is TRBJ2-5; TRBD2 matches at 15 bases. V was clipped by 6 bases and J by 2 bases; unmatched bases: 13. Germline-derived CDR1 and CDR2 are DFQATT and SNEGSKA (reference sequence). The CDR3 loop spans 18 amino acids. CDR3 DNA: TGCAGTGCAACCAACCCGGGACTAGCGGGGGGAGCACAAGAGACCCAGTACTTC. This encodes CSATNPGLAGGAQETQYF.

This clonotype turned up a few times. Written as DNA, the CDR3 is TGTGCCAGCAGCAACCGGGACCGCACAGATACGCAGTATTTT. Translating it yields CASSNRDRTDTQYF. V gene TRBV2 combines with J gene TRBJ2-3, with D perhaps matching TRBD1 or TRBD2 (5 bases each). V was trimmed by 6 bases and J by 1 base, leaving 11 bases between them. Germline CDR1 and CDR2: SNHLY and FYNNEI. CDR3 length equals 14 residues.

The rearrangement joins TRBV28 to TRBJ2-4; 11 bases match TRBD2. The CDR3 runs to 16 residues. V trimming: 8 bases; J trimming: 1 base; junction bases outside the gene matches: 7. In germline, CDR1 is MDHEN, CDR2 SYDVKM. The DNA of the CDR3 is TGTGCCAGCTATAGCGGGAGGGCCCGGGCCAAAAACATTCAGTACTTC. Amino acids: CASYSGRARAKNIQYF.

In DNA, the CDR3 is TGTGCCAGCAGCCCCCCTCCTAGGACCAGGGCGGGCTATGGCTACACCTTC. Protein product: CASSPPPRTRAGYGYTF. The V and J genes are TRBV21-1 and TRBJ1-2; TRBD1 is taken as the D call from the table, unchecked against the DNA. TRBV21-1 constitutes a pseudogene. The CDR3 consists of 17 residues.

V gene TRBV12-3 or TRBV12-4 combines with J gene TRBJ1-3; a weak D match, TRBD1 (5 bases). This CDR3 is 14 amino acids long. V shed 6 bases and J shed 10 bases, with 19 bases lying between them. CDR3 sequence: CASRGTDPGRTIYF. The CDR3 coding sequence is TGTGCCAGCAGGGGGACTGACCCGGGACGGACCATATATTTT.

The chain links TRBV20-1 to TRBJ2-2; D is possibly TRBD1 (6 bases). The CDR3 loop spans 15 amino acids. Trimming left V 4 bases short and J 1 base short, with 13 bases between. From germline, CDR1 is DFQATT and CDR2 SNEGSKA (reference sequence). The CDR3 reads CSATKPGQNTGELFF. CDR3 bases: TGCAGTGCTACCAAACCGGGACAGAACACCGGGGAGCTGTTTTTT.

There are a few counts of this clonotype. CDR3 in amino acids: CASSLGVATDTQYF. The CDR3 nucleotides are TGCGCCAGCAGCTTAGGCGTGGCCACAGATACGCAGTATTTT. The chain joins TRBV5-1 to TRBJ2-3; D is uncertain. Germline CDR1 and CDR2: SGHRS and YFSETQ. V dropped 2 bases and J dropped 2 bases, with 9 bases sitting between them. This CDR3 comprises 14 residues.

The chain has TRBV5-1 and TRBJ1-1; D remains ambiguous. The CDR3 runs to 14 residues. Trimming pared 4 bases from V and 5 bases from J, leaving 15 bases between. Germline CDR1 reads SGHRS; CDR2 reads YFSETQ. CDR3 amino acids: CASSRAELVTEAFF. DNA for the CDR3: TGCGCCAGCAGCCGGGCGGAGTTGGTTACTGAAGCTTTCTTT.

The chain has TRBV27 and TRBJ2-5; 11 bases line up with TRBD2. Trimming at V came to 5 bases and at J to 0 bases, leaving 5 bases not matched to a gene. CDR1 and CDR2 from the germline V gene are MNHEY and SMNVEV (reference sequence). This CDR3 region has 16 residues. This CDR3 is CASSVLAGGNQETQYF. CDR3 bases: TGTGCCAGCAGTGTATTAGCGGGAGGGAACCAAGAGACCCAGTACTTC.

CDR3 protein: CATSDSDVQTQYF. The CDR3 bases are TGTGCCACCAGTGATTCTGACGTCCAGACCCAGTACTTC. The chain uses TRBV24-1 and TRBJ2-5; D not certain. Per the germline V gene, CDR1 is KGHDR and CDR2 is SFDVKD. The CDR3 covers 13 residues. V shed 2 bases and J shed 6 bases, with 9 bases lying between them.

This clonotype appeared a few times. The chain carries TRBV5-1 and TRBJ2-1; 7 positions agree with TRBD2. The CDR3 contains 16 residues. Germline CDR1 reads SGHRS; CDR2 reads YFSETQ. V lost 0 bases and J lost 2; bases outside the gene matches: 5. The CDR3 region is CASSLEGLTAYNEQFF. CDR3 coding DNA: TGCGCCAGCAGCTTGGAGGGACTAACGGCCTACAATGAGCAGTTCTTC.

This clonotype has only a few counts. One end of the junction does not line up with germline, which may come from a read error. The chain combines TRBV29-1 with TRBJ1-3, with D unresolved. The CDR3 consists of 15 residues. The V gene's germline CDR1 is SQVTM and CDR2 ANQGSEA. This CDR3 reads CSVTAGVDTGNTIYF. The CDR3 coding sequence is TGCAGCGTTACTGCGGGAGTAGATACTGGGAACACCATATATTTT.

In its sample, this clonotype was seen many times. The gene calls are TRBV7-2 and TRBJ2-3; 10 bases are shared with TRBD2. This CDR3 has 14 residues. CDR1 and CDR2 (germline): SGHTA, FQGNSA. With V trimmed by 5 bases and J by 5 bases, 4 bases remained unmatched. The CDR3 DNA reads TGTGCCAGCAGCCCTCGACTAGCGGGAGATACGCAGTATTTT. Encoded protein: CASSPRLAGDTQYF.

This clonotype showed up just a few times. The DNA of the CDR3 is TGCGCCAGCAGACGGGGCGGGGGCCAAGAGACCCAGTACTTC. Translation gives CASRRGGGQETQYF. This chain links TRBV4-1 with TRBJ2-5; 7 bases map to TRBD2. The CDR3 spans 14 residues. Germline V gene data show CDR1 as MGHRA and CDR2 as YSYEKL. The ends lost 6 bases at V and 1 base at J; junction bases unmatched: 5.

This clonotype was detected only a few times. The chain uses TRBV13 and TRBJ2-7; D tentatively fits TRBD1 or TRBD2 (5 bases each). Trimming shortened V by 5 bases and J by 3 bases, and 17 bases separated the two germline ends. This CDR3 comprises 15 residues. CDR1 and CDR2 (germline): PRHDT, FYEKMQ (reference sequence). This chain's CDR3 is CASSPTAEGNYEQYF. The CDR3, as DNA: TGTGCCAGCAGCCCAACCGCCGAGGGGAACTACGAGCAGTACTTC.